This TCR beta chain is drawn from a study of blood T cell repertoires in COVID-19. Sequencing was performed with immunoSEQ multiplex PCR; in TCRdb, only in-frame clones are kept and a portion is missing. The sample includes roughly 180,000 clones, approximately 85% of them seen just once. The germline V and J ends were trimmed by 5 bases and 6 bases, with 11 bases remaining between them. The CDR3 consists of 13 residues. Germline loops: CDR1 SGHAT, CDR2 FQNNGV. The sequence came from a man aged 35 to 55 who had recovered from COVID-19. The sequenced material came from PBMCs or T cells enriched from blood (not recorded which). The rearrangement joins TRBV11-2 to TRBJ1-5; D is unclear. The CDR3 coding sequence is TGTGCCAGCAGCGCCTCAGGAGGTCAGCCCCAGCATTTT. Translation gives CASSASGGQPQHF.